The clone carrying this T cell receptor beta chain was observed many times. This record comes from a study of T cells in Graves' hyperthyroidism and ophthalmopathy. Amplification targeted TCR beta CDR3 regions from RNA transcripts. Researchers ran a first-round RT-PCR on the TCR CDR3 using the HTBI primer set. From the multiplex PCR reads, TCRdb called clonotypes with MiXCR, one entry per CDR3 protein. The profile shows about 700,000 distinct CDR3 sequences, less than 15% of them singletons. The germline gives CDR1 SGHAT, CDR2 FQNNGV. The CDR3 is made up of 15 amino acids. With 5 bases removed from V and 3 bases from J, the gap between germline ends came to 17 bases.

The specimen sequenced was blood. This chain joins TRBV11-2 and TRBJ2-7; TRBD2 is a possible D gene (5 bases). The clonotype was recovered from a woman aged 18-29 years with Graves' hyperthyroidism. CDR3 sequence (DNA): TGTGCCAGCAGCCCTAGACGGAGGACCCGCTACGAGCAGTACTTC. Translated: CASSPRRRTRYEQYF.